This T cell receptor (beta chain) was observed in a study of cytomegalovirus exposure and HLA in healthy donors. The CDR3 is made up of 16 amino acids. Unmatched junction bases numbered 6, after V lost 1 base and J lost 0 bases. Germline CDR1 reads SGHNT; CDR2 reads YYREEE (reference sequence). Regarding the study as a whole: In a later analysis, CMV-associated beta chains were mostly HLA-associated, it appeared. A later examination showed that TCR association rates differed by HLA locus, with DRB1 most and HLA-C fewest. Prior analysis indicated that the majority of TCR beta V segments exhibited productivity approximately 87% or approximately 30% of the time.

In the PCR, 60 Vbeta and 13 Jbeta primers were used. Only in-frame clones appear in the TCRdb table, and some are missing; sequencing was by immunoSEQ multiplex PCR. The sample shows approximately 160,000 clones, around 79% of them seen only once. A note on this clone: The antigen is not known.

All the people who gave samples were healthy bone marrow donors. Sequenced sample: PBMCs. The sequence came from a man aged 25 to 40 in good health and CMV-seropositive. The rearrangement links TRBV5-4 to TRBJ2-5, with TRBD2 matching over 7 bases. The CDR3 nucleotides read TGTGCCAGCAGCTTGTTAGCTAGCGGCCACCAAGAGACCCAGTACTTC. It specifies CASSLLASGHQETQYF.